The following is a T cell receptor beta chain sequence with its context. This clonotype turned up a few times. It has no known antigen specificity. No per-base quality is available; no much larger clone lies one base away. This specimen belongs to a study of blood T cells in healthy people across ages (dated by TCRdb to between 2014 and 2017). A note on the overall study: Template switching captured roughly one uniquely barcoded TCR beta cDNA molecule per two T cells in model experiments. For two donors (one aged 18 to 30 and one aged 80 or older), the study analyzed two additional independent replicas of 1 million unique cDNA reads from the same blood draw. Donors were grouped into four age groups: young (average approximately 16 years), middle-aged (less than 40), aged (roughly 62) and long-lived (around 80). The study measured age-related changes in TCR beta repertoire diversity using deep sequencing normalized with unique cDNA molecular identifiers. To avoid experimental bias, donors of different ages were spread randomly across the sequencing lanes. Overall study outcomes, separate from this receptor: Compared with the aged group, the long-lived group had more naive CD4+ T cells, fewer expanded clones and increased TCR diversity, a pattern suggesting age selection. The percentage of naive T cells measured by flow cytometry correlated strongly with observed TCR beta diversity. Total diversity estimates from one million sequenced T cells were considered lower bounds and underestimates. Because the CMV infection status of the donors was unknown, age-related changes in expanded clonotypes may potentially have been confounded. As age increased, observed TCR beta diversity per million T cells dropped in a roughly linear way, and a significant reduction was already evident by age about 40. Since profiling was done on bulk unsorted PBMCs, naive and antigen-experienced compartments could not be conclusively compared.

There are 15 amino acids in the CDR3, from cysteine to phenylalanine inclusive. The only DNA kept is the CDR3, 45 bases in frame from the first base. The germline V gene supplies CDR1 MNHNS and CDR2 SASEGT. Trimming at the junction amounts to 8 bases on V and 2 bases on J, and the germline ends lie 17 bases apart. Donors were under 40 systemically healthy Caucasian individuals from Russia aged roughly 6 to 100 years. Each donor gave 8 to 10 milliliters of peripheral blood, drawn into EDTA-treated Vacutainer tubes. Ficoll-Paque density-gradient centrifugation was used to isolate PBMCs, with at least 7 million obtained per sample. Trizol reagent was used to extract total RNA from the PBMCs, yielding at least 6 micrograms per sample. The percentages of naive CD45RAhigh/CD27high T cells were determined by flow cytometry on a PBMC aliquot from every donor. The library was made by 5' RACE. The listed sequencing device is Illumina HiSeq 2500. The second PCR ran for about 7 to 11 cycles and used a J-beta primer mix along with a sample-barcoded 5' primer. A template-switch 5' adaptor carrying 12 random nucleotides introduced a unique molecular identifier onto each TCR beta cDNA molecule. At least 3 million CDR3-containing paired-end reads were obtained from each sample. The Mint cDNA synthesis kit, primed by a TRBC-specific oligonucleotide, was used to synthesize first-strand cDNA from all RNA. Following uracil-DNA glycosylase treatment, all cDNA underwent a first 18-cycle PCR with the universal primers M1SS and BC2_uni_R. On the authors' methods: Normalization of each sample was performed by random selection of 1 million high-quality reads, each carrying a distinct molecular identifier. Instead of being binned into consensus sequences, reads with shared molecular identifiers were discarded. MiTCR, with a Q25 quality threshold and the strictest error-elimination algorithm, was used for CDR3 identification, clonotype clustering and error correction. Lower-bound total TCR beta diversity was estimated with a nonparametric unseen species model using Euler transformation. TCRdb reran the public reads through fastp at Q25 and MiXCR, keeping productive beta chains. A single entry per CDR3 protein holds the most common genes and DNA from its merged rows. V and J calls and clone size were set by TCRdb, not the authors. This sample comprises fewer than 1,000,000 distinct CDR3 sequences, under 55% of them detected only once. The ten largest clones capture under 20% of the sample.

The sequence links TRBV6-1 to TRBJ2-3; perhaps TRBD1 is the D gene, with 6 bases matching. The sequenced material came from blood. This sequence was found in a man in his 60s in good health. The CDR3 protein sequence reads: CASPLSPGDTDTQYF. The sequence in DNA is TGTGCCAGCCCGTTGTCCCCAGGGGACACAGATACGCAGTATTTT.